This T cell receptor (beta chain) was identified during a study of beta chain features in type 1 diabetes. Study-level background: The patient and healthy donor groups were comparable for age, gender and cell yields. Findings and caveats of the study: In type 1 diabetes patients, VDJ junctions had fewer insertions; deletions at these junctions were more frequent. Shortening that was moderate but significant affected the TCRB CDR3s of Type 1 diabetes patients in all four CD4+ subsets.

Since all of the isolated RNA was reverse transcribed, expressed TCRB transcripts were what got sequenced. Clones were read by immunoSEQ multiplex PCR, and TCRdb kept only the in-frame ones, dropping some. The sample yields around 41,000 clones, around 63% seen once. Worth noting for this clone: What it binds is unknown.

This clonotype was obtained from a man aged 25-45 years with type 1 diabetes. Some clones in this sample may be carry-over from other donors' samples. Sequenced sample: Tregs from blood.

The CDR3 DNA is TGTGCCAGCAGTTCCCAGGGATACGGAAACACCATATATTTT. Its protein product is CASSSQGYGNTIYF. The chain employs TRBV6-5 and TRBJ1-3, with a tentative D call TRBD1 (5 bases). Trimming took off 4 bases at V and 4 bases at J, with 11 bases between the two ends. This CDR3 is built from 14 residues. The germline V gene encodes CDR1 MNHEY and CDR2 SVGAGI.